A single sample is the source of the 10 T cell receptor beta chains below, sequenced in a study of T cells in Graves' hyperthyroidism and ophthalmopathy. There were TCR beta CDR3 regions amplified from RNA transcripts. With the HTBI primer set, the TCR CDR3 went through a first round of RT-PCR. MiXCR, applied by TCRdb to the multiplex PCR reads, yields one record per CDR3 protein. The sample has 550,000 to 600,000 distinct CDR3 sequences, around 46% seen once. The sequencing sample was made of peripheral blood or thyroid tissue (not recorded which). Source of these receptors: an adult woman with Graves' disease, either hyperthyroidism or ophthalmopathy (not recorded which).

The rearrangement links TRBV2 to TRBJ1-4; D is unresolved. V was clipped by 3 bases and J by 13 bases, with 6 bases between them. Per germline, CDR1 SNHLY and CDR2 FYNNEI. The CDR3 spans 10 residues. CDR3 nucleotide sequence: TGTGCCAGCAGTGAGAAGGGACTGTTTTTT. Translating it yields CASSEKGLFF.

The chain is built from TRBV30 and TRBJ1-3, with D uncertain. In germline, CDR1 is GTSNPN, CDR2 SVGIG (reference sequence). V lost 0 bases and J 4 bases, leaving 7 bases between the germline ends. This CDR3 spans 13 amino acids. The DNA of the CDR3 is TGTGCCTGGAGTGTAATCTCCGGAAACACCATATATTTT. It translates to CAWSVISGNTIYF. Full variable domain (outside the CDR3, taken from reference TRBV30 and TRBJ1-3): SQTIHQWPATLVQPVGSPLSLECTVEGTSNPNLYWYRQAAGRGLQLLFYSVGIGQISSEVPQNLSASRPQDRQFILSSKKLLLSDSGFYLCAWSVISGNTIYFGEGSWLTVV.

This clonotype showed up just a few times. The chain employs TRBV30 and TRBJ2-7; D is uncertain. V was pared by 4 bases and J by 3 bases, with 10 bases between. Germline V lookup: CDR1 GTSNPN, CDR2 SVGIG (reference sequence). This CDR3 contains 12 residues. CDR3 in amino acids: CAWKSNHYEQYF. CDR3 bases: TGTGCCTGGAAAAGTAACCACTACGAGCAGTACTTC. Drawing the rest from reference TRBV30 and TRBJ2-7, the complete variable domain is SQTIHQWPATLVQPVGSPLSLECTVEGTSNPNLYWYRQAAGRGLQLLFYSVGIGQISSEVPQNLSASRPQDRQFILSSKKLLLSDSGFYLCAWKSNHYEQYFGPGTRLTVT.

The rearrangement uses TRBV7-2 and TRBJ2-2, with 9 bases lining up with TRBD2. V lost 5 bases and J lost 5; bases outside the gene matches: 12. The CDR3 runs to 17 residues. Germline CDR1 SGHTA, CDR2 FQGNSA. The CDR3 region has the DNA TGTGCCAGCAGCGTTGGCTCCGGACTAGCGACAACCGGGGAGCTGTTTTTT. As protein: CASSVGSGLATTGELFF.

The chain carries TRBV19 and TRBJ1-4; D not resolved. Trimming took off 6 bases at V and 0 bases at J, with 14 bases between the two ends. This CDR3 spans 16 amino acids. Germline V gene sequence: CDR1 LNHDA, CDR2 SQIVND (reference sequence). The CDR3 DNA sequence: TGTGCCAGTAGGACCTTGGCCTCTGCAACTAATGAAAAACTGTTTTTT. This sequence encodes CASRTLASATNEKLFF.

A note on this clonotype: A read error may be the cause here, since a much bigger clone is one base away. The chain recombines TRBV7-9 with TRBJ2-7; TRBD2 matches 7 bases. The CDR3 runs to 13 residues. Germline V gene lookup returns CDR1 SEHNR and CDR2 FQNEAQ (reference sequence). V was clipped by 6 bases and J by 3 bases; unmatched bases: 5. The CDR3 region is CASSNPGGYEQYF. The CDR3 nucleotides are TGTGCCAGCAGTAATCCGGGGGGCTACGAGCAGTACTTC.

This clonotype occurred many times. This chain connects TRBV14 to TRBJ1-2, with D perhaps TRBD1 (6 bases). Germline V gene lookup returns CDR1 SGHDN and CDR2 FVKESK. CDR3 length: 16 amino acids. Trimming removed 4 bases from V and 5 bases from J, with 20 bases in between. The CDR3 nucleotides read TGTGCCAGCAGCCTAGGTGCAGGGGCCCTGCTTTATGGCTACACCTTC. It specifies CASSLGAGALLYGYTF.

V gene TRBV20-1 combines with J gene TRBJ1-2; the D is unclear. The germline CDR1 and CDR2 sequences are DFQATT and SNEGSKA (reference sequence). V was shortened by 7 bases and J by 7 bases, with 10 bases between the two germline ends. CDR3 length: 10 amino acids. The CDR3 nucleotides read TGCAGTGTCGAGACGGGTGGCTACACCTTC. Protein: CSVETGGYTF.

This clonotype was counted ten times or more. V gene TRBV20-1 combines with J gene TRBJ1-2; 7 bases fit TRBD1. The CDR3 is 13 residues long. After removal of 6 bases from V and 5 bases from J, the junction contained 9 bases not matched to a gene. CDR1 is DFQATT and CDR2 is SNEGSKA in the germline V gene (reference sequence). DNA for the CDR3: TGCAGTGCGGCAATGGGACAGACATATGGCTACACCTTC. Amino acids: CSAAMGQTYGYTF.

CDR3 sequence: CASSGQTGSNQPQHF. For the CDR3, the DNA is TGTGCCAGCAGTGGTCAAACGGGTAGCAATCAGCCCCAGCATTTT. The chain couples TRBV2 to TRBJ1-5; D remains unclear. This CDR3 spans 15 amino acids. Germline V CDR1 and CDR2: SNHLY, FYNNEI. Between the trimmed V and J ends, which lost 4 bases and 0 bases, there was a span of 10 bases.